These 9 T cell receptor beta chains were sequenced from one sample in a study of beta chain features in type 1 diabetes. General observations from the study: Moderate yet significant TCRB CDR3 shortening was seen in Type 1 diabetes patients in all four CD4+ subsets.

The isolated RNA, all of it, was reverse transcribed, so expressed TCRB transcripts were what got sequenced. TCRdb keeps only in-frame clones here, not all; method: immunoSEQ multiplex PCR. The sample has approximately 240,000 clones, approximately 16% seen once. What these receptors recognize is not known. The specimen sequenced was naive CD4+ T cells from blood. These receptor sequences come from a young man with type 1 diabetes.

This clone was counted a few times. This chain uses TRBV28 with TRBJ2-4, with TRBD2 as a possible D gene (7 bases). V was pared by 6 bases and J by 1 base, with 16 bases between. The CDR3 is made up of 16 amino acids. Germline-derived CDR1 and CDR2 are MDHEN and SYDVKM. The CDR3 here is CASSPFGGAAKNIQYF. The CDR3 DNA reads as TGTGCCAGCAGCCCTTTTGGGGGGGCGGCCAAAAACATTCAGTACTTC.

This clone was counted a few times. The chain uses TRBV20-1 and TRBJ2-7; a weak D match, TRBD2 (5 bases). The CDR3 has 11 amino acids. The ends were cut back, 5 bases at V and 4 bases at J, with 9 bases in the middle. Germline CDR1 reads DFQATT; CDR2 reads SNEGSKA (reference sequence). CDR3 protein: CSAYPGYEQYF. Here the CDR3 DNA reads TGCAGTGCTTACCCGGGGTACGAGCAGTACTTC.

The genes are TRBV29-1 and TRBJ2-3; D remains unclear. Germline V lookup: CDR1 SQVTM, CDR2 ANQGSEA. V lost 4 bases to trimming and J lost 0 bases, with 11 bases between them. The CDR3 covers 14 residues. CDR3 amino acids: CSVGQFQSTDTQYF. Here the CDR3 DNA reads TGCAGCGTTGGGCAGTTTCAGAGCACAGATACGCAGTATTTT.

The chain has TRBV11-1 and TRBJ2-5, with D maybe TRBD2 (5 bases). The CDR3 is 13 amino acids. V lost 4 bases and J lost 2, with 8 bases in between. Germline assignment: CDR1 SGHAT and CDR2 FQDESV (reference sequence). CDR3 DNA: TGTGCCAGCAGCTCGGGGAGTCAAGAGACCCAGTACTTC. Translation: CASSSGSQETQYF.

In DNA form, the CDR3 reads TGTGCCTGGACGCGCGGGTACACTGAAGCTTTCTTT. This codes for CAWTRGYTEAFF. The rearrangement links TRBV30 to TRBJ1-1; D is unclear. Germline CDR1 GTSNPN, CDR2 SVGIG (reference sequence). The V gene lost 4 bases and the J gene lost 3 bases, with 9 bases spanning the gap. CDR3 length: 12 residues.

V usage is TRBV7-9 and J usage is TRBJ1-4; D perhaps matches TRBD1 (5 bases). There are 14 residues in the CDR3. Germline V gives CDR1 SEHNR, CDR2 FQNEAQ (reference sequence). V was shortened by 4 bases and J by 8 bases, with 14 bases between the two germline ends. The CDR3 protein is CASSSPTVLEKLFF. CDR3 coding DNA: TGTGCCAGCAGCTCCCCGACAGTTCTAGAAAAACTGTTTTTT.

This clone appeared a few times. The chain has TRBV29-1 and TRBJ2-5; possible D gene TRBD2, 5 bases. Germline CDR1 is SQVTM and CDR2 is ANQGSEA. V was cut by 6 bases and J by 5 bases, with 19 bases left in between. The CDR3 extends over 14 amino acids. CDR3 nucleotides: TGCAGCGTATCGGGGAGATCTTCTAGGGAGACCCAGTACTTC. Its translation is CSVSGRSSRETQYF.

J is TRBJ2-1 and V is TRBV10-3; 13 bases align to TRBD2. Looked up from germline, CDR1 is ENHRY and CDR2 is SYGVKD. This CDR3 is 16 amino acids long. The J segment lost 7 bases and the V segment lost 7 bases, leaving 10 bases of the junction unmatched. CDR3 residues: CAINTMGLAGWNEQFF. CDR3 DNA: TGTGCCATCAATACCATGGGACTAGCGGGATGGAATGAGCAGTTCTTC.

The chain has TRBV10-3 and TRBJ1-2, with a weak D call TRBD1 (5 bases). CDR1 ENHRY and CDR2 SYGVKD come from the germline V gene. The ends were cut back, 2 bases at V and 2 bases at J, with 9 bases in the middle. The CDR3 consists of 14 residues. This CDR3 reads CAISENRINYGYTF. The CDR3 nucleotides are TGTGCCATCAGTGAGAACAGGATAAACTATGGCTACACCTTC.